This T cell receptor (beta chain) was observed in a study of blood T cells in healthy people across ages (dated by TCRdb to between 2015 and 2016). For the wider study: In model experiments, template switching captured roughly one uniquely barcoded TCR beta cDNA molecule for every two T cells. The study measured age-related changes in TCR beta repertoire diversity using deep sequencing normalized with unique cDNA molecular identifiers. The donors were split into four age groups: young (average about 15 years), middle-aged (nearly 40), aged (approximately 60) and long-lived (roughly 77). Donors of different ages were randomly distributed across sequencing lanes to avoid experimental bias. Two additional independent replicas of 1 million unique cDNA reads from the same blood draw were analyzed for two donors (one aged 18 to 29 and one aged 80 or older). Summary of the overall study and its limitations: Estimates of total diversity based on one million sequenced T cells were regarded as lower bounds and as underestimates. Because profiling used bulk unsorted PBMCs, naive and antigen-experienced compartments could not be compared conclusively. Compared with the aged group, the long-lived group had more naive CD4+ T cells, fewer expanded clones and increased TCR diversity, a pattern suggesting age selection. Observed TCR beta diversity correlated strongly with the percentage of naive T cells measured by flow cytometry. Donor CMV infection status was unknown, potentially confounding age-related changes in expanded clonotypes. As age increased, observed TCR beta diversity per million T cells dropped in a roughly linear way, and a significant reduction was already evident by age 40.

The 40 or so donors, aged about 6 to 95 years, were systemically healthy Caucasian individuals from Russia. Each donor gave 8 to 10 milliliters of peripheral blood, drawn into EDTA-treated Vacutainer tubes. PBMCs were isolated by Ficoll-Paque density-gradient centrifugation, with at least 6 million obtained per sample. Total RNA, at least 5 micrograms per sample, was extracted from PBMCs with Trizol reagent. Naive CD45RAhigh/CD27high T cell percentages were measured by flow cytometry on a PBMC aliquot from every donor. A word on this clonotype: The specificity of this receptor is unknown. Per-nucleotide qualities are absent, and no much larger clonotype sits a single base away.

The CDR3, from cysteine to phenylalanine, totals 11 residues. CDR3 DNA is the only sequence kept; it has 33 bases, read in frame from the first base. CDR1 DFQATT and CDR2 SNEGSKA are derived from the germline V gene (reference sequence). V lost 7 bases and J lost 5 bases, and the count of bases not matched to a germline gene is 2. The method behind the library was 5' RACE. Data came from an Illumina HiSeq 2500. The second PCR ran for about 7 to 11 cycles and used a J-beta primer mix along with a sample-barcoded 5' primer. Each TCR beta cDNA molecule received a unique molecular identifier from a template-switch 5' adaptor carrying 12 random nucleotides. At least 3 million CDR3-containing paired-end reads were obtained from each sample. All of the RNA was converted into first-strand cDNA using the Mint cDNA synthesis kit, with a TRBC-specific oligonucleotide serving as the primer. Following uracil-DNA glycosylase treatment, all cDNA underwent a first 18-cycle PCR with the universal primers M1SS and BC2_uni_R. The original pipeline was this. Normalization of each sample was performed by random selection of 1 million high-quality reads, each carrying a distinct molecular identifier. Reads sharing molecular identifiers were discarded rather than binned into consensus sequences. MiTCR, set to a Q25 quality threshold and the strictest error-elimination algorithm, was used for CDR3 identification, clonotype clustering and error correction. A nonparametric unseen species model with Euler transformation was used to estimate a lower bound on total TCR beta diversity. TCRdb redid the processing of the public reads, applying fastp at Q25 and MiXCR, and retained in-frame beta chains. Each CDR3 protein appears once, grouped with its most common genes and DNA. These V and J calls are TCRdb output, not the study's own analysis. The sample table holds approximately 830,000 distinct CDR3 sequences, of which around two thirds were seen once. About a quarter of the sample is in the top ten clones.

Recombination connected TRBV20-1 to TRBJ2-5, with 9 bases aligning to TRBD1. The sample consisted of blood. This clonotype originated in a man under 40 in good health. The nucleotide sequence reads TGCAGTGGGGGACAGGGCGAGACCCAGTACTTC. This codes for CSGGQGETQYF.